Reported below is one TCR beta chain. There are 18 residues in the CDR3. In germline, CDR1 is MDHEN, CDR2 SYDVKM. With 4 bases clipped from V and 6 bases from J, the junction kept 10 bases outside the gene matches. The sample comes from a study of cytomegalovirus exposure and HLA in healthy donors. The PCR was carried out with 60 Vbeta primers and 13 Jbeta primers. This table comes from immunoSEQ multiplex PCR, and its TCRdb copy is limited to in-frame clones, with some not included. The sample lists about 180,000 clones; roughly 77% were seen once. The source material was PBMCs. The chain recombines TRBV28 with TRBJ2-1; 15 bases match TRBD2. The TCR sequence derives from a woman aged 25 to 39 in good health and CMV-seropositive. CDR3 nucleotide sequence: TGTGCCAGCAGTTCAGGGACTAGCGGGGGGCCTACTCGCAATGAGCAGTTCTTC. Translated, it gives CASSSGTSGGPTRNEQFF.